This T cell receptor (beta chain) was identified during a study of post-analysis software for immune sequencing data. Study as a whole: The disease courses covered relapsing-remitting, secondary progressive and progressive-relapsing multiple sclerosis.

A remark on this clonotype: Antigen unknown.

General observations from the study: TRBV segments more frequent in patients than in controls numbered roughly 5 and included TRBV5-6, TRBV5-1 and TRBV20-1. Comparison with controls showed significantly lower normalized Chao1 diversity in multiple sclerosis patients.

Prepared TCR beta cDNA libraries contained unique molecular identifiers. When about 1 to 11 million T cells were used, they gave hundreds of thousands of cDNA molecules. Via MiXCR, TCRdb re-called the PCR reads, giving one row per CDR3 protein. This table has about 770,000 distinct CDR3 sequences, around 45% appearing once. Germline V gives CDR1 MNHEY, CDR2 SVGAGI. The CDR3 covers 14 residues. The sequence came from a girl aged 10-17 years with multiple sclerosis. The chain links TRBV6-5 to TRBJ2-5; 9 bases line up with TRBD2. Gene TRBJ2-7 matches the end of the DNA better, so the J call may be wrong. Sequenced: blood. The CDR3 spells CASSLTGTSNEQYF. The CDR3 nucleotides are TGTGCCAGCAGCTTAACCGGGACTAGCAACGAGCAGTACTTC.